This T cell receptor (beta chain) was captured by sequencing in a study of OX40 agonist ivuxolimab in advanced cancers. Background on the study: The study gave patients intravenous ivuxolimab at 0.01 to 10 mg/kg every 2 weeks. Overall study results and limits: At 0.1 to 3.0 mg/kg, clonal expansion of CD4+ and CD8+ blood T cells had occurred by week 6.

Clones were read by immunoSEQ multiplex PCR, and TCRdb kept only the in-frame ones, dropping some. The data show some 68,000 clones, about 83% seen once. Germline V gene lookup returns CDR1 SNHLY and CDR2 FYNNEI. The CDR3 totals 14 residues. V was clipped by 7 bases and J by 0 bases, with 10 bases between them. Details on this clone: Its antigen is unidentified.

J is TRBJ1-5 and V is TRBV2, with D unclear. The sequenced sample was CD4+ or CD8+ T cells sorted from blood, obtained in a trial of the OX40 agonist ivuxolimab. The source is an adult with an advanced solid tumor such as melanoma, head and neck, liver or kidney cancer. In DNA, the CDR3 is TGTGCCAGCAAAAGTGGATATAGCAATCAGCCCCAGCATTTT. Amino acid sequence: CASKSGYSNQPQHF.